This T cell receptor (beta chain) was identified in a study of blood T cell repertoires in COVID-19. Overall study context: Sites in the United States, Italy and Spain provided acute and convalescent COVID-19 samples. PBMCs, B-cell-depleted T cells, or T cells were the source of the cDNA or gDNA that made up the material.

The CDR3 is 15 amino acids. V lost 3 bases to trimming and J lost 2 bases, with 12 bases between them. CDR1 and CDR2 (germline): LNHDA, SQIVND (reference sequence). Produced via immunoSEQ multiplex PCR; TCRdb's table is partial and in-frame only. The sample shows a few hundred thousand clones, roughly 89% of them seen only once. The clonotype comes from a woman aged 40-49 years who had recovered from COVID-19. The sequencing sample was made of peripheral blood. V and J are TRBV19 and TRBJ2-3; tentatively, D is TRBD2 (6 bases). CDR3 sequence: CASSIGTGDTDTQYF. For the CDR3, the DNA is TGTGCCAGTAGTATCGGGACTGGAGACACAGATACGCAGTATTTT.